This paragraph reports one T cell receptor (beta chain). This record comes from a study of shared clonotypes between healthy human individuals. After removal of 0 bases from V and 3 bases from J, the junction contained 5 bases not matched to a gene. The germline V gene has CDR1 SGHVS and CDR2 FNYEAQ. The CDR3 contains 17 residues. Input per replicate PCR of unsorted PBMC was roughly 290 ng DNA, corresponding to roughly 30,000 T cell genomes. With ten immunoSEQ deep assay plates, unsorted PBMC DNA underwent sequencing. Assay used: immunoSEQ multiplex PCR; TCRdb lists only in-frame clones, some missing. The sample lists hundreds of thousands of clones, around 75% occurring once.

The clonotype originates from a woman aged 40 to 55 in good health. Some clones in this sample may be carry-over from other donors' samples. V gene TRBV7-6 combines with J gene TRBJ2-1; 10 bases are shared with TRBD2. Sequenced input: PBMCs. In DNA, the CDR3 is TGTGCCAGCAGCTTAGCGCTGAGGACTAGCGGCTACAATGAGCAGTTCTTC. Translating gives CASSLALRTSGYNEQFF.